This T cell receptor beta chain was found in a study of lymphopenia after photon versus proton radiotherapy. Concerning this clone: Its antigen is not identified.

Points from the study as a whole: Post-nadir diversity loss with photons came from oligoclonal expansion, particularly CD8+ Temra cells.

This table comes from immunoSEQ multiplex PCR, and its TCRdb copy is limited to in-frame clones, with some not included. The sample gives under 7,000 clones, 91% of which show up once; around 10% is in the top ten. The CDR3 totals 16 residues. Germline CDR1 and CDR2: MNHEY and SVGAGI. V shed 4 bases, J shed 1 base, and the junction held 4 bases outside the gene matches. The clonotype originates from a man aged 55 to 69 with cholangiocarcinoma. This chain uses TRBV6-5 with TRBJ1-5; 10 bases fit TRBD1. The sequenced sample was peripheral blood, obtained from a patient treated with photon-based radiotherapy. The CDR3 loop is CASSWTGGMSNQPQHF. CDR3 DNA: TGTGCCAGCAGTTGGACAGGGGGTATGAGCAATCAGCCCCAGCATTTT.